Listed below are T cell receptor beta chains from one sample, sequenced in a study of blood T cell repertoires in COVID-19. Using immunoSEQ multiplex PCR, the repertoire was profiled, and TCRdb retains in-frame clones only, with some absent. The data show around 220,000 clones, 75% to 90% seen once. The material sequenced was peripheral blood. The receptors come from a human donor in a cohort sampled during active COVID-19. CDR3s include the opening cysteine and the closing phenylalanine or tryptophan. The order of the fields is D gene, clone size, V gene, J gene, CDR3 protein, CDR3 DNA. D genes are given only for firm matches. Not all rows give a size; the values are once, few, many and, for expanded clones, a class.

D: NA
size: NA
V: TRBV28
J: TRBJ2-1
CDR3: CASSSVGTYPNNEQFF
DNA: TGTGCCAGCAGTAGCGTCGGGACTTACCCGAACAATGAGCAGTTCTTC

D: TRBD1
size: few
V: TRBV7-9
J: TRBJ1-3
CDR3: CASSSTGGSGNTIYF
DNA: TGTGCCAGCAGTTCCACAGGGGGCTCTGGAAACACCATATATTTT

D: TRBD2
size: NA
V: TRBV28
J: TRBJ2-7
CDR3: CASSSPGTSHEQYF
DNA: TGTGCCAGCAGTTCCCCCGGGACTAGTCACGAGCAGTACTTC

D: NA
size: NA
V: TRBV2
J: TRBJ2-1
CDR3: CASSTDRVKLF
DNA: TGTGCCAGCAGCACCGACAGAGTCAAACTCTTC

D: NA
size: NA
V: TRBV6-5
J: TRBJ1-3
CDR3: CASSPDSYPGNTIYF
DNA: TGTGCCAGCAGTCCCGACAGTTATCCTGGAAACACCATATATTTT

D: NA
size: NA
V: TRBV11-1
J: TRBJ2-1
CDR3: CASSPVGSEQFF
DNA: TGTGCCAGCAGTCCCGTCGGGAGCGAGCAGTTCTTC

D: NA
size: NA
V: TRBV7-2
J: TRBJ2-7
CDR3: CASSLSSGGPIAPYEQYF
DNA: TGTGCCAGCAGCTTAAGTTCTGGGGGCCCTATCGCTCCGTACGAGCAGTACTTC

D: TRBD1
size: NA
V: TRBV6-1
J: TRBJ1-3
CDR3: CASSATGDYSRSGNTIYF
DNA: TGTGCCAGCAGTGCCACAGGGGATTACTCCCGCTCTGGAAACACCATATATTTT

D: TRBD2
size: NA
V: TRBV7-8
J: TRBJ2-2
CDR3: CASSREAGGYTGELFF
DNA: TGTGCCAGCAGCCGAGAGGCGGGAGGTTACACCGGGGAGCTGTTTTTT

D: NA
size: few
V: TRBV9
J: TRBJ2-1
CDR3: CASSVGIGAGGLEFF
DNA: NA

D: TRBD2
size: once
V: TRBV6-6
J: TRBJ2-2
CDR3: CASSGLAGGTGELFF
DNA: TGTGCCAGCAGCGGACTAGCTGGTGGCACCGGGGAGCTGTTTTTT

D: TRBD1
size: NA
V: TRBV18
J: TRBJ1-2
CDR3: CASSQLYKGQGGYGYTF
DNA: TGTGCCAGCTCACAATTATACAAAGGACAGGGAGGCTATGGCTACACCTTC

D: NA
size: once
V: TRBV3-1/TRBV3-2
J: TRBJ2-1
CDR3: CASSQSTSLSYNEQFF
DNA: TGTGCCAGCAGCCAATCAACTAGCTTATCCTACAATGAGCAGTTCTTC

D: NA
size: NA
V: TRBV20-1
J: TRBJ1-1
CDR3: CSASGARAFF
DNA: TGCAGTGCTAGTGGGGCCCGGGCTTTCTTT